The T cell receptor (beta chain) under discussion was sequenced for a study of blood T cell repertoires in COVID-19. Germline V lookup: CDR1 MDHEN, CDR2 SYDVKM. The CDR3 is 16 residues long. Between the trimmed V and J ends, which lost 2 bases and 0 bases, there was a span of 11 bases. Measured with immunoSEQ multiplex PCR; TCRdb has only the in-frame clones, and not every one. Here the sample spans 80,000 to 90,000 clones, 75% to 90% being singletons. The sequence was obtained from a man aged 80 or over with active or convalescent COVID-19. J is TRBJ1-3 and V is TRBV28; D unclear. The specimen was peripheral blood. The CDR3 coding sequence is TGTGCCAGCAGTTTAGGGCCGACCTTCTCTGGAAACACCATATATTTT. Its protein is CASSLGPTFSGNTIYF.